Listed below are T cell receptor beta chains from one sample, sequenced in a study of T cell responses to AZD1222 COVID-19 vaccine. Produced via immunoSEQ multiplex PCR; TCRdb's table is partial and in-frame only. Of fewer than 130,000 clones in the sample, roughly 92% are singletons; the top ten hold 2% to 2.5%. This specimen consisted of peripheral blood, obtained 28 days after the second AZD1222 dose. These receptors all stem from an adult who received the AZD1222 COVID-19 vaccine. The CDR3 runs from the conserved cysteine through the conserved F or W. A D gene is named only where the DNA matches it firmly. A clone size is listed for some rows: how often the clone was seen (once, few, many), or a class if it is expanded.

TRBV3-1/TRBV3-2	TRBJ1-5	TRBD1	NA	CASSQDRGFDQPQHF	TGTGCCAGCAGCCAAGACAGGGGGTTCGATCAGCCCCAGCATTTT
TRBV19	TRBJ2-5	NA	NA	CASSLRAWETQYF	TGTGCCAGTAGTTTGAGGGCTTGGGAGACCCAGTACTTC
TRBV6-6	TRBJ1-3	NA	NA	CASSYSTYSGNTIYF	TGTGCCAGCAGTTACTCGACCTACTCTGGAAACACCATATATTTT
TRBV27	TRBJ2-7	TRBD2	NA	CASSSSTLAGAIQRYGQYF	TGTGCCAGCAGTTCCTCCACTCTAGCGGGGGCCATTCAGAGATATGGGCAGTACTTC
TRBV9	TRBJ1-6	NA	NA	CASSVNPRVGSPLHF	TGTGCCAGCAGCGTCAACCCCAGAGTGGGATCACCCCTCCACTTT
TRBV28	TRBJ1-2	TRBD1	NA	CASSFGQDNYGYTF	TGTGCCAGCAGTTTCGGACAGGACAACTATGGCTACACCTTC
TRBV5-1	TRBJ2-1	NA	NA	CASSKDREGPYNEQFF	TGCGCCAGCAGCAAGGACAGGGAGGGGCCCTACAATGAGCAGTTCTTC
TRBV20-1	TRBJ2-1	NA	NA	CSASARVLGNEQFF	TGCAGTGCTAGTGCTCGGGTACTGGGGAATGAGCAGTTCTTC
TRBV7-2	TRBJ2-7	NA	NA	CASSFYGLSYEQYF	TGTGCCAGCAGCTTCTACGGATTGTCCTACGAGCAGTACTTC
TRBV5-1	TRBJ1-1	NA	NA	CASSLEAGTMNTEAFF	TGCGCCAGCAGCTTGGAGGCAGGGACGATGAACACTGAAGCTTTCTTT
TRBV24-1	TRBJ2-3	NA	NA	CATSDFGGWTDTQYF	TGTGCCACCAGTGATTTTGGGGGCTGGACAGATACGCAGTATTTT
TRBV5-1	TRBJ2-7	NA	NA	CASATSGGVIHEQYF	TGCGCCAGCGCCACTTCAGGGGGGGTGATTCACGAGCAGTACTTC
TRBV9	TRBJ2-7	TRBD1	once	CASSPPGQGIEQYF	TGTGCCAGCAGCCCTCCGGGACAGGGGATCGAGCAGTACTTC
TRBV29-1	TRBJ1-1	TRBD1	NA	CSVADRGTEAFF	TGCAGCGTTGCGGACAGGGGGACTGAAGCTTTCTTT
TRBV5-1	TRBJ2-7	NA	once	CASSLEPQTNYEQYF	TGCGCCAGCAGCTTGGAGCCCCAGACCAATTACGAGCAGTACTTC
TRBV27	TRBJ1-4	NA	NA	CASSNRAANEKLFF	TGTGCCAGCAGCAACAGGGCGGCTAATGAAAAACTGTTTTTT
TRBV28	TRBJ2-1	NA	once	CASMWGGHEQFF	TGTGCCAGCATGTGGGGGGGCCATGAGCAGTTCTTC
TRBV28	TRBJ2-4	TRBD1	NA	CATSDRGRNIQYF	TGTGCCACTTCGGACAGGGGGCGAAACATTCAGTACTTC
TRBV19	TRBJ2-3	TRBD2	NA	CASKSLAGRSTDTQYF	TGTGCCAGTAAATCTCTAGCGGGGAGGAGCACAGATACGCAGTATTTT
TRBV7-2	TRBJ1-1	NA	NA	CASSLTRGVNTEAFF	TGTGCCAGCAGCTTAACCAGAGGAGTGAACACTGAAGCTTTCTTT
TRBV11-3	TRBJ2-7	TRBD2	NA	CASSSPGTTSYEQYF	TGTGCCAGCAGCTCTCCCGGGACTACTTCCTACGAGCAGTACTTC
TRBV6-1	TRBJ2-5	TRBD2	NA	CASSELAGEKTQYF	TGTGCCAGCAGTGAACTAGCGGGGGAAAAGACCCAGTACTTC
TRBV10-3	TRBJ2-3	TRBD2	NA	CAISDGGGITDTQYF	TGTGCCATCAGTGATGGCGGGGGGATCACAGATACGCAGTATTTT
TRBV9	TRBJ1-5	TRBD1	NA	CASSVVGDRDTYSNQPQHF	TGTGCCAGCAGCGTAGTAGGGGACAGGGACACCTATAGCAATCAGCCCCAGCATTTT
TRBV19	TRBJ1-1	TRBD1	NA	CASSIGQVQRATEAFF	TGTGCCAGTAGTATTGGACAGGTTCAAAGGGCCACTGAAGCTTTCTTT
TRBV11-1	TRBJ1-6	NA	NA	CASSLGAYNSPLHF	TGTGCCAGCAGCTTAGGGGCTTATAATTCACCCCTCCACTTT
TRBV12-3/TRBV12-4	TRBJ2-1	NA	NA	CASSPGSGEQFF	TGTGCCAGCAGTCCCGGCTCCGGGGAGCAGTTCTTC
TRBV28	TRBJ1-4	TRBD1	once	CASRTGGVEKLFF	TGTGCCAGCCGGACAGGGGGTGTTGAAAAACTGTTTTTT
TRBV7-9	TRBJ2-3	NA	once	CASSPPHRELKAYTQYF	TGTGCCAGCAGTCCCCCACACAGGGAGCTAAAGGCATATACGCAGTATTTT
TRBV5-5	TRBJ2-1	NA	NA	CASSSPGHPSGEQFF	TGTGCCAGCAGCTCGCCGGGACACCCAAGTGGTGAGCAGTTCTTC
TRBV5-1	TRBJ2-7	NA	NA	CASSFDGYEQYF	TGCGCCAGCAGCTTCGACGGCTACGAGCAGTACTTC
TRBV25-1	TRBJ1-6	NA	once	CATRTNSYNSPLHF	TGTGCCACCAGGACAAACAGTTATAATTCACCCCTCCACTTT
TRBV10-3	TRBJ1-3	NA	NA	CAISPRAGNTIYF	TGTGCCATCAGTCCCAGGGCTGGAAACACCATATATTTT
TRBV3-1/TRBV3-2	TRBJ2-2	NA	few	CASSQRVAGELFF	TGTGCCAGCAGCCAGAGGGTAGCCGGGGAGCTGTTTTTT
TRBV11-2	TRBJ1-5	NA	NA	CASSLSGYQPQHF	TGTGCCAGCAGCTTATCGGGTTATCAGCCCCAGCATTTT
TRBV6-5	TRBJ2-5	NA	NA	CASSPRAYQETQYF	TGTGCCAGCAGTCCTCGGGCTTACCAAGAGACCCAGTACTTC
TRBV5-4	TRBJ2-7	TRBD1	NA	CASSLYSGQGSYEQYF	TGTGCCAGCAGCTTGTACTCCGGACAGGGATCTTACGAGCAGTACTTC
TRBV6-2/TRBV6-3	TRBJ1-4	NA	NA	CASSYLAGGEKLFF	TGTGCCAGCAGTTACCTGGCAGGTGGCGAAAAACTGTTTTTT
TRBV2	TRBJ2-5	TRBD2	NA	CASSGLVAGGTETQYF	TGTGCCAGCAGTGGACTTGTGGCGGGGGGGACAGAGACCCAGTACTTC
TRBV2	TRBJ2-1	NA	NA	CASTSGQFNDEQFF	TGTGCCAGCACAAGCGGGCAGTTCAACGATGAGCAGTTCTTC
TRBV12-3/TRBV12-4	TRBJ2-1	NA	NA	CASTLYNEQFF	TGTGCCAGCACCCTTTACAATGAGCAGTTCTTC
TRBV7-2	TRBJ2-7	NA	NA	CASSLVGLYEQYF	TGTGCCAGCAGCTTAGTAGGTTTGTACGAGCAGTACTTC
TRBV29-1	TRBJ2-7	TRBD2	NA	CSVEEGSGGAYEQYF	TGCAGCGTTGAAGAGGGTAGCGGGGGGGCCTACGAGCAGTACTTC
TRBV7-5	TRBJ1-1	NA	NA	CVRSPGIGAFF	TGTGTCAGAAGCCCAGGAATCGGAGCTTTCTTT
TRBV25-1	TRBJ2-2	TRBD1	NA	CASTRGPNTGELFF	TGTGCCAGCACCAGGGGGCCGAACACCGGGGAGCTGTTTTTT
TRBV4-3	TRBJ2-4	NA	NA	CASSQVEGPPNIQYF	TGCGCCAGCAGCCAAGTTGAGGGACCCCCAAACATTCAGTACTTC
TRBV5-1	TRBJ2-5	NA	NA	CASSFTGHQETQYF	TGCGCCAGCAGCTTTACAGGGCATCAAGAGACCCAGTACTTC
TRBV7-3	TRBJ2-2	TRBD1	NA	CASRRDSYTGELFF	TGTGCCAGCAGAAGGGACAGCTACACCGGGGAGCTGTTTTTT
TRBV5-4	TRBJ1-1	NA	NA	CASSLVGGSGAEAFF	TGTGCCAGCAGCTTGGTAGGGGGGTCCGGGGCTGAAGCTTTCTTT
TRBV10-3	TRBJ1-4	TRBD1	NA	CATRAGGGTTNEKLFF	TGTGCCACCAGAGCAGGGGGAGGTACAACTAATGAAAAACTGTTTTTT